This T cell receptor beta chain comes out of a study of blood T cell repertoires in COVID-19. Background on the study: The analysed material was cDNA or gDNA that came from T cells, B-cell-depleted T cells, or PBMCs.

The repertoire was sequenced with immunoSEQ multiplex PCR; TCRdb's copy has only in-frame clones and lacks some. The sample yields about 140,000 clones, 65% to 90% seen once. Sequencing used peripheral blood. The TCR was taken from a man in his sixties with active or convalescent COVID-19.

CDR3 bases: TGCGCCAGCAGCCCCCGGGATAATAGCAATCAGCCCCAGCATTTT. It yields the protein CASSPRDNSNQPQHF. The gene calls are TRBV4-1 and TRBJ1-5; D is unclear. The V gene's germline CDR1 is MGHRA and CDR2 YSYEKL. Trimming removed 4 bases from V and 0 bases from J, with 10 bases in between. The CDR3 sequence is 15 residues long.